A selection of T cell receptor beta chains follows, all from one sample in a study of control samples from healthy donors and cancer patients. The data were produced by immunoSEQ multiplex PCR, yet TCRdb's version contains in-frame clones alone and is incomplete. Among 20,000 to 30,000 clones, 80% to 85% were seen once, and the ten largest hold 23%. Sample: PBMCs. The receptors come from a man aged 60 to 69 with colorectal cancer. CDR3s include the opening cysteine and the closing phenylalanine or tryptophan. The D gene is left open where the match is weak. Clone size is not always given. Where it is, it says once, few, many or a class for expanded clones.

v_call	clone_size	j_call	d_call	cdr3_length	cdr3_aa	cdr3_nt
TRBV7-8	.	TRBJ1-4	TRBD1	15	CASSLWGQGKEKLFF	TGTGCCAGCAGCTTATGGGGACAGGGGAAGGAAAAACTGTTTTTT
TRBV25-1	.	TRBJ2-7	TRBD1	16	CASSLEDRVGTYEQYF	TGTGCCAGCAGTCTCGAGGACAGGGTGGGGACCTACGAGCAGTACTTC
TRBV19	.	TRBJ1-4	.	13	CASTFFRSEKLFF	TGTGCCAGTACCTTTTTCAGGAGTGAAAAACTGTTTTTT
TRBV4-1	.	TRBJ2-2	.	15	CASSNIAGGSGELFF	TGCGCCAGCAGCAATATCGCAGGGGGGTCCGGGGAGCTGTTTTTT
TRBV4-2	.	TRBJ1-1	TRBD1	14	CASSQTGVDTEAFF	TGTGCCAGCAGCCAAACAGGGGTGGACACTGAAGCTTTCTTT
TRBV10-3	.	TRBJ2-1	TRBD2	17	CAISETSSGGFLWEQFF	TGTGCCATCAGTGAGACCTCTAGCGGGGGTTTCCTTTGGGAGCAGTTCTTC
TRBV12-3/TRBV12-4	.	TRBJ2-2	.	12	CASTSDAGELFF	TGTGCCAGCACTTCGGACGCCGGGGAGCTGTTTTTT
TRBV24-1	.	TRBJ2-1	.	11	CATSDLNEQFF	TGTGCCACCAGTGATTTGAATGAGCAGTTCTTC
TRBV2	.	TRBJ2-7	TRBD1	17	CASSEALGDRGTYEQYF	TGTGCCAGCAGTGAAGCGCTGGGGGACAGGGGCACCTACGAGCAGTACTTC
TRBV5-1	.	TRBJ1-6	TRBD1	14	CASTPGQGNSPLHF	TGCGCCAGCACCCCGGGACAGGGAAATTCACCCCTCCACTTT
TRBV3-1/TRBV3-2	.	TRBJ1-5	.	17	CASSPCCPIWHHQPQHF	TGTGCCAGCAGCCCATGTTGTCCCATTTGGCATCATCAGCCCCAGCATTTT
TRBV19	.	TRBJ1-2	.	12	CASSIQAYGYTF	TGTGCCAGTAGTATACAGGCTTATGGCTACACCTTC
TRBV11-3	.	TRBJ2-5	.	15	CASSLDSSSFETQYF	TGTGCCAGCAGCTTAGATTCGAGCTCTTTCGAGACCCAGTACTTC
TRBV7-8	.	TRBJ1-4	.	15	CASSLESGGEEKLFF	TGTGCCAGCAGCTTAGAAAGTGGAGGGGAAGAAAAACTGTTTTTT
TRBV6-5	.	TRBJ2-2	TRBD1	13	CASKQQGHGELFF	TGTGCCAGCAAACAACAGGGGCACGGGGAGCTGTTTTTT
TRBV11-2	few	TRBJ1-2	TRBD1	15	CASSLAQGAQGGYTF	TGTGCCAGCAGCTTAGCACAGGGGGCTCAGGGTGGCTACACCTTC
TRBV10-1	once	TRBJ2-2	.	13	CASSERFTGELFF	TGCGCCAGCAGTGAACGATTCACCGGGGAGCTGTTTTTT
TRBV29-1	.	TRBJ1-1	.	12	CSVETGNTEAFF	TGCAGCGTTGAGACAGGGAACACTGAAGCTTTCTTT
TRBV5-6	.	TRBJ1-2	.	15	CASSPRDRRNYGYTF	TGTGCCAGCAGCCCTCGGGATCGAAGAAATTATGGCTACACCTTC
TRBV2	.	TRBJ2-3	.	15	CASSLGAGQADTQYF	TGTGCCAGCTCCTTGGGGGCAGGGCAGGCAGATACGCAGTATTTT
TRBV6-2/TRBV6-3	.	TRBJ2-5	TRBD2	17	CASSPLGLAAFQETQYF	TGTGCCAGCAGCCCCCTCGGACTAGCGGCGTTCCAAGAGACCCAGTACTTC
TRBV6-5	.	TRBJ2-7	.	11	CASSYMGAQYF	TGTGCCAGCAGTTACATGGGTGCGCAGTACTTC
TRBV7-2	.	TRBJ1-5	.	15	CASRRTVLSNQPQHF	TGTGCCAGCAGACGGACAGTCCTTAGCAATCAGCCCCAGCATTTT
TRBV2	.	TRBJ2-1	.	15	CASSVLGANLNEQFF	TGTGCCAGCAGTGTTTTGGGGGCGAATCTCAATGAGCAGTTCTTC
TRBV2	.	TRBJ1-6	TRBD1	13	CASYRGQDSPLHF	TGTGCCAGTTACAGGGGGCAGGACTCACCCCTCCACTTT
TRBV3-1/TRBV3-2	.	TRBJ1-3	.	15	CASSLTGTQGDTIYF	TGTGCCAGCAGCTTGACCGGGACCCAAGGGGACACCATATATTTT
TRBV6-6	.	TRBJ1-2	TRBD1	14	CATFGEGALGGYTF	TGTGCCACTTTCGGGGAGGGGGCGCTTGGGGGCTACACCTTC
TRBV7-2	.	TRBJ1-3	.	14	CASSLAGGGNTIYF	TGTGCCAGCAGCTTAGCGGGGGGAGGAAACACCATATATTTT
TRBV7-6	.	TRBJ2-2	.	15	CASSLGDRNTGELFF	TGTGCCAGCAGCTTAGGGGACCGAAACACCGGGGAGCTGTTTTTT
TRBV7-8	.	TRBJ1-1	TRBD1	15	CASSLTDRRNTEAFF	TGTGCCAGCAGCTTAACGGACAGGAGGAACACTGAAGCTTTCTTT
TRBV5-4	.	TRBJ2-3	.	13	CASSVRDSDTQYF	TGTGCCAGCAGCGTCAGGGATTCAGATACGCAGTATTTT
TRBV7-9	.	TRBJ1-1	.	15	CASSSNGGGNTEAFF	TGTGCCAGCAGCTCGAATGGGGGCGGGAACACTGAAGCTTTCTTT
TRBV21-1	.	TRBJ1-6	.	15	CASSKDRAGHSPLHF	TGTGCCAGCAGCAAGGACAGGGCAGGTCATTCACCCCTCCACTTT
TRBV7-2	.	TRBJ2-2	TRBD1	15	CASSSDRGNTGELFF	TGTGCCAGCAGCTCAGACAGGGGGAACACCGGGGAGCTGTTTTTT
TRBV12-3/TRBV12-4	.	TRBJ2-1	.	13	CASSFGTINEQFF	TGTGCCAGCAGTTTCGGCACGATCAATGAGCAGTTCTTC
TRBV3-1/TRBV3-2	.	TRBJ2-3	.	14	CASSQGPLSDTQYF	TGTGCCAGCAGCCAAGGACCGCTCTCAGATACGCAGTATTTT
TRBV10-1	.	TRBJ1-2	.	12	CASSAGLYGYTF	TGCGCCAGCAGCGCGGGTCTCTATGGCTACACCTTC
TRBV4-1	.	TRBJ1-4	.	13	CASSQTFNEKLFF	TGCGCCAGCAGCCAAACCTTTAATGAAAAACTGTTTTTT
TRBV5-1	.	TRBJ2-2	TRBD1	14	CASSETGPPGELFF	TGCGCCAGCAGCGAGACAGGGCCTCCCGGGGAGCTGTTTTTT
TRBV10-3	.	TRBJ1-2	.	15	CAISESRQAGYGYTF	TGTGCCATCAGTGAGTCAAGACAGGCCGGCTATGGCTACACCTTC
TRBV5-6	.	TRBJ2-2	.	17	CASSLVRAAINTGELFF	TGTGCCAGCAGCTTGGTTCGGGCCGCTATCAACACCGGGGAGCTGTTTTTT
TRBV10-2	.	TRBJ1-1	.	14	CASSERSGVTEAFF	TGCGCCAGCAGTGAGAGATCAGGGGTCACTGAAGCTTTCTTT
TRBV10-3	.	TRBJ2-1	.	17	CAISESGGASSYNEQFF	TGTGCCATCAGTGAGTCTGGGGGGGCTAGCTCCTACAATGAGCAGTTCTTC
TRBV5-5	.	TRBJ1-1	.	17	CASRSRAFSRESTEAFF	TGTGCCAGCAGGTCCCGGGCTTTCTCAAGAGAGAGCACTGAAGCTTTCTTT
TRBV19	.	TRBJ1-5	.	15	CASLPGFPGNQPQHF	TGTGCCAGTCTCCCAGGCTTTCCTGGCAATCAGCCCCAGCATTTT
TRBV4-1	.	TRBJ2-6	.	16	CASSQPDPSGANVLTF	TGCGCCAGCAGCCAGCCCGACCCCTCTGGGGCCAACGTCCTGACTTTC
TRBV11-2	once	TRBJ2-1	TRBD1	15	CASSHIEDRGHEQFF	TGTGCCAGCAGCCATATAGAGGACAGGGGGCATGAGCAGTTCTTC
TRBV5-6	.	TRBJ2-7	.	12	CASSDRWGEQYF	TGTGCCAGCAGCGACCGGTGGGGCGAGCAGTACTTC
TRBV6-5	.	TRBJ1-2	.	14	CASSYGTANYGYTF	TGTGCCAGCAGTTATGGGACCGCAAACTATGGCTACACCTTC
TRBV5-4	.	TRBJ2-2	TRBD1	15	CASSSGTANTGELFF	TGTGCCAGCAGCTCCGGGACAGCGAACACCGGGGAGCTGTTTTTT
TRBV15	.	TRBJ1-4	TRBD1	14	CATSRETGGEKLFF	TGTGCCACCAGCAGAGAGACAGGGGGCGAAAAACTGTTTTTT